Below, one T cell receptor beta chain is given with its context. Its antigen is undetermined. The sample has other DNA sequences that encode this CDR3 too. This CDR3 is built from 15 residues. With 2 bases removed from V and 2 bases from J, the gap between germline ends came to 13 bases. Per the germline V gene, CDR1 is KGHSH and CDR2 is LQKENI. Using immunoSEQ multiplex PCR, the repertoire was profiled, and TCRdb retains in-frame clones only, with some absent. The sample has 45,000 or so clones, about three quarters seen once. Time point of the sample: cycle 4 day 1 (C4D1), after more than 5 weeks of nivolumab. After autologous stem cell transplantation all patients relapsed, and prior brentuximab vedotin exposure differed between cohorts. The sample originates from a study of PD-1 blockade in classical Hodgkin lymphoma. Overall study results and limits: Among the patients, those starting nivolumab under 1 year after ASCT were excluded. Complete responders showed a baseline diversity that resembled the diversity of newly diagnosed patients.

The specimen comprised peripheral blood mononuclear cells (PBMCs), sampled before the fourth cycle of nivolumab. The V call is TRBV18, the J call TRBJ2-7; either TRBD1 or TRBD2 may fit D (5 bases each). The TCR originated in a human donor with classical Hodgkin lymphoma. Written as DNA, the CDR3 is TGTGCCAGCTCACCAACGGGACCTGTTGCCTACGAGCAGTACTTC. Translating gives CASSPTGPVAYEQYF.